The 18 T cell receptor beta chains given below trace back to one sample, sequenced in a study of cytomegalovirus exposure and HLA in healthy donors. Primers for the PCR totalled 60 Vbeta and 13 Jbeta. Generated by immunoSEQ multiplex PCR, the TCRdb table keeps only in-frame clones and is missing some. The sample lists about 160,000 clones; about 80% were seen once. The sequencing sample was made of PBMCs. The receptors were sampled from a man aged 25 to 40 in good health and CMV-seronegative.

This chain uses TRBV4-3 with TRBJ1-2; 7 positions match TRBD1. The CDR3 has 15 residues. CDR1 and CDR2 (germline): LGHNA, YSLEER. J was trimmed by 4 bases and V by 4 bases; bases with no gene match: 9. The CDR3, as DNA: TGCGCCAGCAGCCGGAACAGGGACAGTAGCTATGGCTACACCTTC. Residues: CASSRNRDSSYGYTF.

In DNA, the CDR3 is TGTGCCAGCAGCTTGACGGAGTACAATGAGCAGTTCTTC. Protein: CASSLTEYNEQFF. The V gene is TRBV7-3, the J gene TRBJ2-1; no firm D call. The CDR3 runs to 13 residues. CDR1 is SGHTA, CDR2 FQGTGA, per germline. The V end lost 3 bases, the J end lost 4 bases, and 7 bases lay between the germline ends.

The chain links TRBV25-1 to TRBJ2-5; TRBD1 is a possible D gene (6 bases). The DNA matches TRBJ2-7 better at its end, which makes the J call doubtful. Germline V gives CDR1 MGHDK, CDR2 SYGVNS. This CDR3 has 12 amino acids. CDR3 protein: CASRDSPYEQYF. DNA of the CDR3: TGTGCCAGCAGGGACAGCCCCTACGAGCAGTACTTC.

The table lists this clone with a few counts. The chain links TRBV15 to TRBJ2-7, with D possibly being TRBD2 (5 bases). CDR1 is LNHNV and CDR2 is YYDKDF in the germline V gene (reference sequence). CDR3 size: 16 residues. Trimming pared 3 bases from V and 1 base from J, leaving 16 bases between. CDR3 sequence reads: CATSSGAEFSSYEQYF. CDR3 in DNA: TGTGCCACCAGCAGTGGAGCGGAATTTTCATCCTACGAGCAGTACTTC. Full variable domain (remainder filled in from reference TRBV15 and TRBJ2-7): DAMVIQNPRYQVTQFGKPVTLSCSQTLNHNVMYWYQQKSSQAPKLLFHYYDKDFNNEADTPDNFQSRRPNTSFCFLDIRSPGLGDTAMYLCATSSGAEFSSYEQYFGPGTRLTVT.

The chain carries TRBV6-1 and TRBJ2-7; 9 positions agree with TRBD1. CDR1 is MNHNS and CDR2 is SASEGT in the germline V gene. The CDR3 length is 15 residues. V trimming: 3 bases; J trimming: 2 bases; junction bases outside the gene matches: 5. CDR3 residues: CASSDAGTGTYEQYF. DNA of the CDR3: TGTGCCAGCAGTGACGCCGGGACAGGGACCTACGAGCAGTACTTC.

V and J are TRBV14 and TRBJ2-1; the match to TRBD1 covers 7 bases. V lost 0 bases to trimming and J lost 3 bases; unmatched junction nucleotides: 14. From germline, CDR1 is SGHDN and CDR2 FVKESK. The length of the CDR3 is 19 residues. CDR3 loop: CASSQERGKTGLLYNEQFF. CDR3 nucleotide sequence: TGTGCCAGCAGCCAAGAGAGGGGGAAGACAGGGTTGCTCTACAATGAGCAGTTCTTC.

This clone was seen just once. The V gene is TRBV5-1, the J gene TRBJ2-1; D is undetermined. The CDR3 consists of 15 residues. The V gene lost 5 bases and the J gene lost 2 bases, with 14 bases spanning the gap. Germline CDR1 is SGHRS and CDR2 is YFSETQ. In DNA, the CDR3 is TGCGCCAGCAGATTTGCGGCTACGGCCTACAATGAGCAGTTCTTC. Translated: CASRFAATAYNEQFF. The whole variable domain, filled in from reference TRBV5-1 and TRBJ2-1, reads KAGVTQTPRYLIKTRGQQVTLSCSPISGHRSVSWYQQTPGQGLQFLFEYFSETQRNKGNFPGRFSGRQFSNSRSEMNVSTLELGDSALYLCASRFAATAYNEQFFGPGTRLTVL.

This chain joins TRBV29-1 and TRBJ2-1; D may be TRBD2 (6 bases). Per the germline V gene, CDR1 is SQVTM and CDR2 is ANQGSEA. V lost 1 base and J 8 bases, leaving 18 bases between the germline ends. The CDR3 totals 15 residues. This CDR3 reads CSVEGPLATGYEQFF. CDR3 in DNA: TGCAGCGTTGAAGGCCCCCTAGCGACGGGGTATGAGCAGTTCTTC.

The chain joins TRBV4-3 to TRBJ2-7; 7 positions match TRBD1. V shed 5 bases and J 2 bases; nucleotides not matched to a gene: 6. Germline V lookup: CDR1 LGHNA, CDR2 YSLEER. CDR3 length: 14 amino acids. CDR3 DNA sequence: TGCGCCAGCAGCGATGGGACAGCTACCTACGAGCAGTACTTC. This gives the protein CASSDGTATYEQYF.

This chain joins TRBV27 and TRBJ2-1; D gene ambiguous. Trimming took 4 bases from V and 0 from J, leaving 22 bases between them. Germline V gene lookup returns CDR1 MNHEY and CDR2 SMNVEV (reference sequence). The CDR3 covers 19 residues. CDR3 sequence reads: CASSSTPLWRPSSYNEQFF. CDR3 nucleotides: TGTGCCAGCAGTTCAACACCGCTTTGGCGGCCAAGCTCCTACAATGAGCAGTTCTTC.

This rearrangement joins TRBV7-9 to TRBJ2-7; D might be TRBD1 (6 bases). V lost 4 bases and J 1 base, leaving 11 bases between the germline ends. Germline V gene lookup returns CDR1 SEHNR and CDR2 FQNEAQ (reference sequence). The CDR3 consists of 14 residues. The DNA for the CDR3 is TGTGCCAGCAGCTCTTACAGGGAATCCTACGAGCAGTACTTC. This gives the protein CASSSYRESYEQYF.

Concerning this clone itself: The junction differs from germline at one of its ends, possibly a read error. V and J are TRBV7-2 and TRBJ2-7; a possible D gene is TRBD2 (6 bases). The CDR3 is 13 amino acids. Germline loops: CDR1 SGHTA, CDR2 FQGNSA. CDR3: CASSLVGGPPGNF. CDR3 DNA sequence: TGTGCCAGCAGCTTAGTGGGGGGACCTCCCGGGAACTTC.

The chain is built from TRBV7-2 and TRBJ1-2; D possibly corresponds to TRBD1 (5 bases). This CDR3 spans 14 amino acids. The V and J ends lost 5 bases and 2 bases respectively, with 12 bases between them. Germline CDR1 is SGHTA and CDR2 is FQGNSA. CDR3 protein: CASSPRAGNYGYTF. As DNA, the CDR3 is TGTGCCAGCAGCCCCAGGGCGGGGAACTATGGCTACACCTTC.

This chain uses TRBV19 with TRBJ2-1; 8 nucleotides line up with TRBD2. The J segment lost 6 bases and the V segment lost 2 bases, leaving 12 bases of the junction unmatched. Germline V gene sequence: CDR1 LNHDA, CDR2 SQIVND (reference sequence). The length of the CDR3 is 17 residues. The CDR3: CASSIYSGRGAFNEQFF. DNA of the CDR3: TGTGCCAGTAGTATATACTCGGGGCGGGGGGCCTTCAATGAGCAGTTCTTC.

The rearrangement joins TRBV18 to TRBJ2-7; a weak D match, TRBD1 (6 bases). The CDR3 runs to 17 residues. Germline CDR1 is KGHSH and CDR2 is LQKENI. Between the trimmed V and J ends, which lost 3 bases and 2 bases, there was a span of 20 bases. The CDR3 sequence: CASSPPLPGRGTYEQYF. CDR3 DNA sequence: TGTGCCAGCTCACCCCCTTTACCAGGCAGGGGAACCTACGAGCAGTACTTC.

This rearrangement joins TRBV5-4 to TRBJ2-3; no reliable D call. Deletions cut 0 bases from V and 7 bases from J, with 9 bases between. This CDR3 has 13 residues. Germline CDR1 and CDR2: SGHNT and YYREEE (reference sequence). Here the CDR3 DNA reads TGTGCCAGCAGCTTGGCCCGAGAGAATACGCAGTATTTT. It yields the protein CASSLARENTQYF.

V is TRBV19 and J is TRBJ2-2; the match to TRBD1 covers 10 bases. The CDR3 is made up of 19 amino acids. Unmatched junction bases numbered 19, after V lost 6 bases and J lost 6 bases. Germline values: CDR1 LNHDA, CDR2 SQIVND (reference sequence). For the CDR3, the DNA is TGTGCCAGTAGCCCCCCGACAGGGGGCGCATTTGGTGGGGCCGGGGAGCTGTTTTTT. It specifies CASSPPTGGAFGGAGELFF.

The rearrangement links TRBV7-3 to TRBJ2-1, with 9 bases that match TRBD2. Unmatched junction bases numbered 20, after V lost 5 bases and J lost 3 bases. CDR1 is SGHTA and CDR2 is FQGTGA in the germline V gene. This CDR3 is built from 20 residues. CDR3 in amino acids: CASSRGVGGLAGPHYNEQFF. The CDR3 nucleotides read TGTGCCAGCAGCCGCGGGGTGGGGGGCCTAGCGGGGCCCCACTACAATGAGCAGTTCTTC.